One and the same sample provided the 8 T cell receptor beta chains below, sequenced in a study of cytomegalovirus exposure and HLA in healthy donors. Both 60 Vbeta primers and 13 Jbeta primers went into the PCR. Only in-frame clones appear in the TCRdb table, and some are missing; sequencing was by immunoSEQ multiplex PCR. This sample's clone table lists over 100,000 clones. What was sequenced was PBMCs. The receptors come from a man aged 40-50 years in good health and CMV-seropositive.

The chain couples TRBV27 to TRBJ2-1, with TRBD2 matching over 12 bases. Per germline, CDR1 MNHEY and CDR2 SMNVEV (reference sequence). J gave up 15 bases and V 6 bases, and 12 bases lay outside the gene matches. This CDR3 contains 14 residues. Written as DNA, the CDR3 is TGTGCCAGCAGGATGCTGCTAGCGGGAGGGCCACGGTTCTTC. Translated, it gives CASRMLLAGGPRFF.

The rearrangement links TRBV6-5 to TRBJ2-1; D is ambiguous. This CDR3 spans 10 amino acids. The ends were cut back, 6 bases at V and 10 bases at J, with 7 bases in the middle. Germline values: CDR1 MNHEY, CDR2 SVGAGI. CDR3 bases: TGTGCCAGCAGGCCCCAGGAGCAGTTCTTC. Translating gives CASRPQEQFF.

This chain connects TRBV5-4 to TRBJ2-1; TRBD2 matches at 9 bases. The CDR3 extends over 15 amino acids. Trimming at V came to 7 bases and at J to 5 bases, leaving 10 bases not matched to a gene. Germline V CDR1 and CDR2: SGHNT, YYREEE (reference sequence). The CDR3 loop reads CASAGRASGNNEQFF. The CDR3 nucleotides are TGTGCCAGCGCCGGGAGGGCTAGCGGGAACAATGAGCAGTTCTTC.

This chain links TRBV11-3 with TRBJ2-7; weak D call: TRBD1 (6 bases). V was shortened by 5 bases and J by 2 bases, with 10 bases between the two germline ends. Germline values: CDR1 SGHNT, CDR2 YENEEA. This CDR3 is built from 13 residues. In nucleotides, the CDR3 is TGTGCCAGCAGCCCAGGGGTAACCTACGAGCAGTACTTC. Translating it yields CASSPGVTYEQYF.

V is TRBV7-2 and J is TRBJ2-7, with D perhaps matching TRBD1 (5 bases). CDR3 length equals 14 residues. The V end lost 1 base, the J end lost 3 bases, and 10 bases lay between the germline ends. In germline, CDR1 is SGHTA, CDR2 FQGNSA. CDR3 loop: CASSLVQGGYEQYF. The CDR3 DNA is TGTGCCAGCAGCTTAGTGCAGGGTGGCTACGAGCAGTACTTC.

This chain uses TRBV19 with TRBJ2-7; D is perhaps TRBD2 (6 bases). Trimming removed 9 bases at V and 1 base at J, with 13 bases between. The CDR3 runs to 13 residues. The germline CDR1 and CDR2 sequences are LNHDA and SQIVND (reference sequence). The CDR3: CARGTRWSYEQYF. The CDR3 nucleotides are TGTGCCAGGGGGACTCGCTGGTCCTACGAGCAGTACTTC.

The chain uses TRBV7-9 and TRBJ2-2; 13 nucleotides align to TRBD2. The CDR3 sequence is 19 residues long. V was clipped by 5 bases and J by 0 bases; unmatched bases: 9. Per the germline V gene, CDR1 is SEHNR and CDR2 is FQNEAQ (reference sequence). This CDR3 reads CASSTRAGTSGTNTGELFF. The DNA for the CDR3 is TGTGCCAGCAGCACCCGGGCTGGGACTAGCGGGACGAACACCGGGGAGCTGTTTTTT.

Frequency places this clone as medium-sized. The chain is built from TRBV19 and TRBJ2-1; a weak D match, TRBD1 (5 bases). Germline V gene data show CDR1 as LNHDA and CDR2 as SQIVND (reference sequence). Trimming removed 3 bases at V and 6 bases at J, with 6 bases between. The CDR3 sequence is 12 residues long. The CDR3 is CASSMDINEQFF. The CDR3 DNA reads TGTGCCAGTAGTATGGACATCAATGAGCAGTTCTTC.